The entry below gives a single TCR beta chain sequence along with its context. The CDR3 sequence is 14 residues long. V was shortened by 9 bases and J by 4 bases, with 18 bases between the two germline ends. Germline CDR1 and CDR2: ENHRY and SYGVKD. This sample was included in a study of blood T cell repertoires in COVID-19. TCRdb's copy holds only in-frame clones and misses some; the assay was immunoSEQ multiplex PCR. The sample yields about 250,000 clones, around nine tenths seen once. Sequenced: peripheral blood. The sequence derives from a woman in her sixties or seventies who had recovered from COVID-19. J is TRBJ1-2 and V is TRBV10-3; perhaps TRBD1 as D (5 bases). The CDR3 coding sequence is TGTGCCATTGTACCCGGGTCAGGGATCTATGGCTACACCTTC. Encoded protein: CAIVPGSGIYGYTF.